What follows describes a single T cell receptor beta chain. Full-length variable regions came from constant-region reverse primers plus semi-nested Nested Universal Primer A PCR. One entry per CDR3 protein, called by TCRdb with MiXCR from the 5' RACE reads. Of roughly 69,000 distinct CDR3 sequences in the sample, 20% to 25% were seen once. Memory CD4+ T cells were sorted as CD4+CD45RO+CD25- cells. Germline V lookup: CDR1 SGDLS, CDR2 YYNGEE. There are 16 residues in the CDR3. With V trimmed by 1 base and J by 5 bases, 9 bases remained unmatched. Sequencing was done on a sample of memory CD4+ T cells sorted from a lymph node. The subset here: memory CD4+ T cells, CD4+CD45RO+CD25-. V usage is TRBV9 and J usage is TRBJ1-5; 7 nucleotides match TRBD1. The clonotype originates from a female donor with breast cancer. The CDR3 loop reads CASSVWGTVGHQPQHF. The DNA of the CDR3 is TGTGCCAGCAGCGTATGGGGGACAGTCGGGCATCAGCCCCAGCATTTT. Looking up the rest from reference TRBV9 and TRBJ1-5 gives the full variable domain: DSGVTQTPKHLITATGQRVTLRCSPRSGDLSVYWYQQSLDQGLQFLIQYYNGEERAKGNILERFSAQQFPDLHSELNLSSLELGDSALYFCASSVWGTVGHQPQHFGDGTRLSIL.